This entry concerns a single TCR beta chain. This clonotype occurred a few times. Its antigen is unknown. Base qualities were left out, and no much larger clone turns up one base away. The run used an Illumina HiSeq 2500. TCR beta libraries were prepared by quantitative 5'-RACE with molecular barcodes. As for the original processing: Disease-linked TCR variants were identified with a new computational method built on a probabilistic model of VDJ rearrangement. TCRdb itself trimmed the public reads at Q25 with fastp, ran MiXCR and retained productive beta chains. Each CDR3 protein appears once, grouped with its most common genes and DNA. TCRdb's processing, not the authors', yielded these V and J calls. This sample holds under 400,000 distinct CDR3 sequences; roughly 10% were observed only once. The ten largest clonotypes hold 8% to 9.5% of the sample. This sample is drawn from a study of CD8 T cells in ankylosing spondylitis (dated by TCRdb to about 2017). Context from the whole study: To find TCR variants linked to disease, the study profiled T cell receptor beta repertoires in ankylosing spondylitis patients and healthy donors. The full study cohort was made up of 25 to 30 ankylosing spondylitis patients and 95 to 130 healthy donors. Samples of peripheral blood were taken, and for ankylosing spondylitis patients, synovial fluid was collected as well. Points the paper makes about the study in general: Blood from ankylosing spondylitis patients appeared to be characterized by a TCR beta motif composed of eight highly homologous amino acid variants. The disease-linked clones showed a CD8+ phenotype and occurred at relatively low frequencies in peripheral blood. Some motif variants were previously reported in synovial fluid and blood of reactive arthritis patients, suggesting common disease-initiation mechanisms. The disease-linked clones were reported to be significantly enriched in matched synovial fluid samples from ankylosing spondylitis patients.

The CDR3 spans 15 residues, from the cysteine through the phenylalanine. The DNA shown is the 45-base CDR3, in frame from base 1. The germline V and J ends show losses of 5 bases and 6 bases respectively, and no gene match explains 13 bases of the junction. The germline V gene encodes CDR1 DFQATT and CDR2 SNEGSKA (reference sequence). This sequence originates from a female donor with ankylosing spondylitis or in good health (not recorded which). Recombination connected TRBV20-1 to TRBJ1-5; 7 central nucleotides agree with TRBD1. The sample comprised blood, either unsorted or a sorted T cell fraction (not recorded which). The DNA is TGCAGTGCTCGGTGGGGGGGCAGGGGGATTCAGCCCCAGCATTTT. This sequence encodes CSARWGGRGIQPQHF.